This entry features one T cell receptor beta chain sequence. The data stem from a study of blood T cell repertoires in COVID-19. Study-level information: PBMCs, B-cell-depleted T cells, or T cells were the source of the cDNA or gDNA that made up the material.

Germline V lookup: CDR1 LGHNA, CDR2 YNFKEQ. The CDR3 is made up of 15 amino acids. V was clipped by 5 bases and J by 8 bases; unmatched bases: 9. Authors' analysis steps: Cell counts per sample came from amplifying reference gene primers. Clones were read by immunoSEQ multiplex PCR, and TCRdb kept only the in-frame ones, dropping some. V and J calls and clone size are copied from that table; D and trimming were computed from the DNA. The sample has tens of thousands of clones; around 85% are singletons. This receptor was identified in a human donor in a cohort sampled during active COVID-19. The specimen sequenced was peripheral blood. The chain carries TRBV4-2 and TRBJ1-2, with 12 positions matching TRBD1. CDR3 amino acids: CASSTGTGGAWGYTF. For the CDR3, the DNA is TGTGCCAGCAGCACCGGGACAGGGGGCGCTTGGGGCTACACCTTC.